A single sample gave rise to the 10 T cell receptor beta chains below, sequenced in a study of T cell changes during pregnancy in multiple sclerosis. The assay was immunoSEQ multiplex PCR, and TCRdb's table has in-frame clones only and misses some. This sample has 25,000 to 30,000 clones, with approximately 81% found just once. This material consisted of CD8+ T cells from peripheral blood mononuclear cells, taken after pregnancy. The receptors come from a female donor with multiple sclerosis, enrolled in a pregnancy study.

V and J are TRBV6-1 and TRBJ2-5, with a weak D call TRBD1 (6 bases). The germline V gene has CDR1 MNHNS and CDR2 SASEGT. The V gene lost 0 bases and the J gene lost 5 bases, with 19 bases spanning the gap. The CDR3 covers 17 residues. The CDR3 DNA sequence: TGTGCCAGCAGTGAAGCGCTCAGTGGTTTAAGGGGGGAGACCCAGTACTTC. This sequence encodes CASSEALSGLRGETQYF.

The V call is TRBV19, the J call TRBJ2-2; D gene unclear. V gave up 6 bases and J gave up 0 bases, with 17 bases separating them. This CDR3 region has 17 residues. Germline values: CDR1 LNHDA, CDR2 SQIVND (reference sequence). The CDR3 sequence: CASSNPPQNTNTGELFF. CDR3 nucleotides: TGTGCCAGTAGCAATCCCCCCCAGAACACGAACACCGGGGAGCTGTTTTTT.

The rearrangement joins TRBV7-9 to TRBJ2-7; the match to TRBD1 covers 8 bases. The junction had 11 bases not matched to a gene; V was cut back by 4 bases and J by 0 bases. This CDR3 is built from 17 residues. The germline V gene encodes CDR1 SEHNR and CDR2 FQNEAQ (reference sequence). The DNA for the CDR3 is TGTGCCAGCAGCTCCAAGACGACAGGGGCAAGCTCCTACGAGCAGTACTTC. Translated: CASSSKTTGASSYEQYF.

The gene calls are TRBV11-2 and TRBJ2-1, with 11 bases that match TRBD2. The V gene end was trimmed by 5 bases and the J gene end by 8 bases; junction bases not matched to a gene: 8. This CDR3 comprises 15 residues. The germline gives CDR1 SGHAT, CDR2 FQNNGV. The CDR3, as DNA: TGTGCCAGCAGCCAGACTAGCGGGGCGGCCTATGAGCAGTTCTTC. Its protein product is CASSQTSGAAYEQFF.

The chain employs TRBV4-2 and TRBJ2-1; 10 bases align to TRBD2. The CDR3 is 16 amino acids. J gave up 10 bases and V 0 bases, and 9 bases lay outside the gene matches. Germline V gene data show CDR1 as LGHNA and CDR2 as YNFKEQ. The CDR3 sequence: CASSQEGSGGALEQFF. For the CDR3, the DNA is TGTGCCAGCAGCCAAGAAGGGAGCGGGGGGGCGTTGGAGCAGTTCTTC.

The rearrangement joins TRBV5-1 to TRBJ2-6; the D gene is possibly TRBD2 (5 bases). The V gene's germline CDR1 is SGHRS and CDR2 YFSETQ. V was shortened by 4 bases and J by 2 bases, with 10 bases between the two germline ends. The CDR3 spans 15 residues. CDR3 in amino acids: CASSGGWAGANVLTF. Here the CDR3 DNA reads TGCGCCAGCAGCGGCGGGTGGGCTGGGGCCAACGTCCTGACTTTC.

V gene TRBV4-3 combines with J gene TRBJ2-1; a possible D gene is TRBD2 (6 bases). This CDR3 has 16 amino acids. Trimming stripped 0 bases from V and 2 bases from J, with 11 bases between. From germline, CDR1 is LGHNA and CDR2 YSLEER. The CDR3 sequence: CASSQDSSAPYNEQFF. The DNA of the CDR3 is TGCGCCAGCAGCCAAGACTCTAGCGCCCCCTACAATGAGCAGTTCTTC.

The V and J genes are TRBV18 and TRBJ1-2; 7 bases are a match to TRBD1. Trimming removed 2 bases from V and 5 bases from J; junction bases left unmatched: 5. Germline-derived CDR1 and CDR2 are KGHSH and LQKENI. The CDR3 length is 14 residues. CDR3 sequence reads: CASSPFEGAYGYTF. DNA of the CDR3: TGTGCCAGCTCACCATTCGAGGGGGCTTATGGCTACACCTTC.

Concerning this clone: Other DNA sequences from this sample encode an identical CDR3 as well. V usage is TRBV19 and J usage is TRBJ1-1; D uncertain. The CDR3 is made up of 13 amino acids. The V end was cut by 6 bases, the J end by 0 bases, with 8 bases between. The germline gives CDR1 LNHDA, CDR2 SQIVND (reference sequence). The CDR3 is CASSISLNTEAFF. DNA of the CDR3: TGTGCCAGTAGCATATCATTGAACACTGAAGCTTTCTTT. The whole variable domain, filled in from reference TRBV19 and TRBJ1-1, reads DGGITQSPKYLFRKEGQNVTLSCEQNLNHDAMYWYRQDPGQGLRLIYYSQIVNDFQKGDIAEGYSVSREKKESFPLTVTSAQKNPTAFYLCASSISLNTEAFFGQGTRLTVV.

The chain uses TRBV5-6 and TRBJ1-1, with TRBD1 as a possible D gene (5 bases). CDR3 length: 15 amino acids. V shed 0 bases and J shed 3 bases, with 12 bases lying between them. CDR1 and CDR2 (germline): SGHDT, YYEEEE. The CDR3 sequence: CASSLDGGGYTEAFF. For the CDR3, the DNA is TGTGCCAGCAGCTTGGATGGGGGGGGTTACACTGAAGCTTTCTTT.